This entry is about one T cell receptor beta chain. Under the authors' procedure: Reference gene primer amplification gave estimated nucleated cell counts. Data came from immunoSEQ multiplex PCR; TCRdb stores just in-frame clones and leaves some out. That table furnishes V, J and clone size, whereas the DNA furnished D and trimming. Of 50,000 or so clones detected, just over 85% appear once; the ten largest clones hold around 27%. The data were taken from a study of blood T cell repertoires in COVID-19. Across the study: COVID-19 samples from acute and convalescent phases originated in the United States, Italy and Spain. Sources were T cells, B-cell-depleted T cells, or PBMCs; the material itself was cDNA or gDNA.

The TCR sequence derives from a human donor in a cohort sampled during active COVID-19. Input material: peripheral blood.

CDR3 DNA sequence: TGTGCCATCAGTGAGGGCCTCGGCTACACCTTC. It codes for CAISEGLGYTF. The chain carries TRBV10-3 and TRBJ1-2; D unclear. Germline V gene lookup returns CDR1 ENHRY and CDR2 SYGVKD. The CDR3 spans 11 residues. The V and J ends lost 2 bases and 8 bases respectively, with 6 bases between them.